Shown below are 32 T cell receptor beta chains from a single sample sequenced in a study of T cells after yellow fever vaccination. TCRdb fed the 5' RACE reads into MiXCR, producing one record per CDR3 protein. The profile shows some 130,000 distinct CDR3 sequences, approximately 6.6% of them singletons. The sample consisted of CD4+ T cells sorted from PBMCs, taken 10 days after the yellow fever booster vaccination. The receptors were gathered from a young man who received the YFV17D yellow fever vaccine.

This clonotype was observed at least ten times. This chain connects TRBV20-1 to TRBJ1-2; possible D gene TRBD1, 6 bases. V was trimmed by 3 bases and J by 2 bases, leaving 13 bases between them. The CDR3 has 14 amino acids. The germline V gene has CDR1 DFQATT and CDR2 SNEGSKA (reference sequence). As DNA, the CDR3 is TGCAGTGCTAGGGAGGGGGTGAGGAACTATGGCTACACCTTC. It is translated as CSAREGVRNYGYTF.

This clonotype was found many times. The genes are TRBV20-1 and TRBJ2-7, with D unresolved. The germline V gene encodes CDR1 DFQATT and CDR2 SNEGSKA (reference sequence). V was clipped by 0 bases and J by 3 bases, with 6 bases between them. The CDR3 loop spans 12 amino acids. The CDR3 coding sequence is TGCAGTGCTAGAGATAGGCGCTACGAGCAGTACTTC. Translating gives CSARDRRYEQYF.

This clonotype occurred many times. The chain has TRBV5-1 and TRBJ1-2; TRBD1 matches at 8 bases. Germline-derived CDR1 and CDR2 are SGHRS and YFSETQ. The V and J ends lost 0 bases and 7 bases, in that order; junction bases with no gene match: 8. The CDR3 loop spans 15 amino acids. The CDR3: CASSLGDRQSGGYTF. The CDR3 region has the DNA TGCGCCAGCAGCTTGGGGGACAGGCAAAGCGGTGGCTACACCTTC.

This clonotype came up many times. V is TRBV5-1 and J is TRBJ2-2, with TRBD2 identical over 10 bases. Germline V lookup: CDR1 SGHRS, CDR2 YFSETQ. The CDR3 length is 15 residues. Trimming took 5 bases from V and 5 from J; bases not matched to a gene: 6. DNA for the CDR3: TGCGCCAGCAGGCCAGGACTAGCGGAGACCGGGGAGCTGTTTTTT. Its protein product is CASRPGLAETGELFF. Drawing the rest from reference TRBV5-1 and TRBJ2-2, the complete variable domain is KAGVTQTPRYLIKTRGQQVTLSCSPISGHRSVSWYQQTPGQGLQFLFEYFSETQRNKGNFPGRFSGRQFSNSRSEMNVSTLELGDSALYLCASRPGLAETGELFFGEGSRLTVL.

This clonotype was detected ten times or more. The rearrangement links TRBV18 to TRBJ2-7; possible D gene TRBD2, 6 bases. The ends were cut back, 3 bases at V and 3 bases at J, with 9 bases in the middle. This CDR3 has 13 amino acids. The germline CDR1 and CDR2 sequences are KGHSH and LQKENI. In DNA form, the CDR3 reads TGTGCCAGCTCACCCGGCGGGAACTACGAGCAGTACTTC. Amino acids: CASSPGGNYEQYF.

This clonotype was observed at least ten times. The chain is built from TRBV7-9 and TRBJ1-5; the match to TRBD1 covers 7 bases. The CDR3 runs to 15 residues. V lost 5 bases to trimming and J lost 3 bases; unmatched junction nucleotides: 7. The V gene's germline CDR1 is SEHNR and CDR2 FQNEAQ (reference sequence). For the CDR3, the DNA is TGTGCCAGCAGCCAACAGGGGCCCCCCAATCAGCCCCAGCATTTT. Amino acid sequence: CASSQQGPPNQPQHF.

This clonotype has a count of ten or more. The chain couples TRBV5-1 to TRBJ2-1; 10 bases are a match to TRBD2. The V and J ends lost 4 bases and 12 bases, in that order; junction bases with no gene match: 4. Germline CDR1 reads SGHRS; CDR2 reads YFSETQ. The CDR3 sequence is 12 residues long. The CDR3, as DNA: TGCGCCAGCAGCGCGGGACTAGCGTCGCAGTTCTTC. This gives the protein CASSAGLASQFF.

This clonotype was observed at least ten times. This chain links TRBV23-1 with TRBJ2-1; D not resolved. TRBV23-1 is an ORF, with its function uncertain. Trimming pared 4 bases from V and 8 bases from J, leaving 18 bases between. This CDR3 has 15 residues. The CDR3 DNA reads as TGCGCCAGCAGTCCGCACCCCTTAATCGGCCATGAGCAGTTCTTC. Its protein is CASSPHPLIGHEQFF.

This clonotype was seen repeatedly, ten times or more. The CDR3 DNA reads as TGTGCCAGCAGCCCCAGGCAGGATCAGCCCCAGCATTTT. It yields the protein CASSPRQDQPQHF. The chain carries TRBV4-2 and TRBJ1-5; D gene ambiguous. The V and J ends lost 4 bases and 5 bases respectively, with 9 bases between them. Per the germline V gene, CDR1 is LGHNA and CDR2 is YNFKEQ. CDR3 length: 13 residues.

This clonotype was recorded at least ten times. The V and J genes are TRBV6-5 and TRBJ2-7, with 10 positions matching TRBD1. The germline V gene has CDR1 MNHEY and CDR2 SVGAGI. Unmatched junction bases numbered 2, after V lost 8 bases and J lost 1 base. There are 13 residues in the CDR3. CDR3 sequence: CASGTGASYEQYF. DNA for the CDR3: TGTGCCAGCGGGACAGGGGCGTCCTACGAGCAGTACTTC.

Many counts were recorded for this clonotype. This chain links TRBV7-2 with TRBJ2-7; 8 positions match TRBD1. Germline V gene sequence: CDR1 SGHTA, CDR2 FQGNSA. The CDR3 consists of 15 residues. The V segment lost 5 bases and the J segment 2 bases; nucleotides outside the gene matches: 8. The CDR3 sequence: CASSDVDRGTYEQYF. The CDR3 DNA is TGTGCCAGCAGCGATGTAGACAGGGGTACCTACGAGCAGTACTTC.

This clonotype came up many times. V and J are TRBV28 and TRBJ2-7; D uncertain. This CDR3 region has 14 residues. Deletions cut 6 bases from V and 3 bases from J, with 15 bases between. Germline V CDR1 and CDR2: MDHEN, SYDVKM. This CDR3 reads CASSAGEHIYEQYF. CDR3 sequence (DNA): TGTGCCAGCAGCGCCGGTGAGCATATCTACGAGCAGTACTTC. Looking up the rest from reference TRBV28 and TRBJ2-7 gives the full variable domain: DVKVTQSSRYLVKRTGEKVFLECVQDMDHENMFWYRQDPGLGLRLIYFSYDVKMKEKGDIPEGYSVSREKKERFSLILESASTNQTSMYLCASSAGEHIYEQYFGPGTRLTVT.

V usage is TRBV5-6 and J usage is TRBJ1-2, with D tentatively TRBD1 (5 bases). Trimming shortened V by 3 bases and J by 0 bases, and 18 bases separated the two germline ends. Germline lookup yields CDR1 SGHDT and CDR2 YYEEEE. The CDR3 has 17 residues. CDR3 sequence (DNA): TGTGCCAGCAGCTCCGAATCGCGGTGGGGGACTAACTATGGCTACACCTTC. Protein: CASSSESRWGTNYGYTF. Together with reference TRBV5-6 and TRBJ1-2, the CDR3 gives the full variable domain: DAGVTQSPTHLIKTRGQQVTLRCSPKSGHDTVSWYQQALGQGPQFIFQYYEEEERQRGNFPDRFSGHQFPNYSSELNVNALLLGDSALYLCASSSESRWGTNYGYTFGSGTRLTVV.

This clonotype has more than one count but fewer than ten. An end of the junction differs from the germline gene, which may be a read error. V and J are TRBV20-1 and TRBJ1-5; possible D gene TRBD1, 6 bases. The CDR3 contains 17 residues. CDR1 and CDR2 (germline): DFQATT, SNEGSKA (reference sequence). Here the CDR3 reads CCARQDSSTDANQPQHF. In DNA form, the CDR3 reads TGCTGTGCTAGACAGGACAGCTCGACGGATGCCAATCAGCCCCAGCATTTT.

Ten or more counts support this clonotype. The V call is TRBV5-1, the J call TRBJ1-1; weak D call: TRBD1 (5 bases). V lost 0 bases and J lost 6, with 9 bases in between. Germline CDR1 reads SGHRS; CDR2 reads YFSETQ. The CDR3 extends over 13 amino acids. This CDR3 reads CASSLELGAEAFF. In DNA form, the CDR3 reads TGCGCCAGCAGCTTGGAATTGGGGGCTGAAGCTTTCTTT.

This clonotype was counted ten times or more. The genes are TRBV5-1 and TRBJ2-1; TRBD2 matches at 7 bases. There are 13 residues in the CDR3. Germline V gene sequence: CDR1 SGHRS, CDR2 YFSETQ. The ends lost 4 bases at V and 7 bases at J; junction bases unmatched: 5. The CDR3 loop reads CASSPAGENEQFF. The CDR3 DNA sequence: TGCGCCAGCAGCCCGGCGGGGGAAAATGAGCAGTTCTTC.

At least ten counts were recorded for this clonotype. The V and J genes are TRBV5-5 and TRBJ2-7; 8 nucleotides align to TRBD2. Trimming removed 4 bases from V and 3 bases from J; junction bases left unmatched: 6. Germline V lookup: CDR1 SGHKS, CDR2 YYEKEE (reference sequence). The CDR3 loop spans 14 amino acids. The CDR3 DNA reads TGTGCCAGCAGCCGAGAAGGGACTAGCTACGAGCAGTACTTC. It specifies CASSREGTSYEQYF.

This clonotype was picked up many times. The chain recombines TRBV11-2 with TRBJ2-7, with 8 bases identical to TRBD2. Germline lookup yields CDR1 SGHAT and CDR2 FQNNGV. The CDR3 is 20 amino acids. Trimming removed 3 bases from V and 2 bases from J; junction bases left unmatched: 21. The CDR3 loop reads CASSLSYLASGPTIPYEQYF. The CDR3 DNA sequence: TGTGCCAGCAGCTTGTCGTATCTGGCTAGCGGGCCCACTATCCCCTACGAGCAGTACTTC.

This clonotype was counted ten times or more. The V and J genes are TRBV11-2 and TRBJ2-7; either TRBD1 or TRBD2 may supply D (5 bases each). V dropped 1 base and J dropped 2 bases, with 18 bases sitting between them. Germline-derived CDR1 and CDR2 are SGHAT and FQNNGV. CDR3 size: 17 residues. Written as DNA, the CDR3 is TGTGCCAGCAGCTTAGGTAAGGGACCGGAGATTCCCTACGAGCAGTACTTC. Its translation is CASSLGKGPEIPYEQYF.

This clonotype was counted at least ten times. The V and J genes are TRBV20-1 and TRBJ1-2, with 7 bases lining up with TRBD1. There are 13 residues in the CDR3. J was trimmed by 5 bases and V by 0 bases; bases with no gene match: 3. Germline V lookup: CDR1 DFQATT, CDR2 SNEGSKA (reference sequence). The chain's CDR3 is CSARETGLYGYTF. The CDR3 DNA reads as TGCAGTGCTAGAGAGACAGGGTTGTATGGCTACACCTTC.

This clonotype was seen at least ten times. V is TRBV29-1 and J is TRBJ2-5, with 10 bases identical to TRBD1. Unmatched junction bases numbered 5, after V lost 6 bases and J lost 4 bases. The CDR3 spans 13 residues. Germline CDR1 SQVTM, CDR2 ANQGSEA. CDR3: CSVAGTGAETQYF. The CDR3 nucleotides are TGCAGCGTCGCCGGGACAGGGGCAGAGACCCAGTACTTC.

This clonotype has at least ten counts. J is TRBJ1-3 and V is TRBV28; no clear D. The CDR3 has 14 amino acids. Germline lookup yields CDR1 MDHEN and CDR2 SYDVKM. Deletions cut 4 bases from V and 0 bases from J, with 7 bases between. DNA of the CDR3: TGTGCCAGCAGTTACCCCCCCTCTGGAAACACCATATATTTT. This codes for CASSYPPSGNTIYF.

The chain has TRBV21-1 and TRBJ2-7; the table's D call, TRBD2, was not checked against the DNA. TRBV21-1 is a documented pseudogene. The CDR3 has 16 residues. The CDR3 loop is CASSNPAGTSDYEQYF. As DNA, the CDR3 is TGTGCCAGCAGCAATCCGGCCGGGACTAGTGACTACGAGCAGTACTTC.

This clonotype was recorded many times. This chain joins TRBV28 and TRBJ2-7, with D possibly being TRBD1 or TRBD2 (5 bases each). The V gene lost 4 bases and the J gene lost 7 bases, with 20 bases spanning the gap. The CDR3 length is 15 residues. Germline loops: CDR1 MDHEN, CDR2 SYDVKM. DNA of the CDR3: TGTGCCAGCAGTTCAATCTCCGGGACGTCGAAAGAGCAGTACTTC. Translated: CASSSISGTSKEQYF.

The V call is TRBV28, the J call TRBJ2-1; D might be TRBD2 (5 bases). V lost 4 bases, J lost 5 bases, and 15 bases lay in between. The CDR3 is made up of 15 amino acids. Germline lookup yields CDR1 MDHEN and CDR2 SYDVKM. CDR3 nucleotide sequence: TGTGCCAGCAGTTCCCCAGCGGAGACCAACAATGAGCAGTTCTTC. Translating it yields CASSSPAETNNEQFF.

The rearrangement joins TRBV20-1 to TRBJ1-1; unclear D gene. CDR1 and CDR2 (germline): DFQATT, SNEGSKA (reference sequence). The V end lost 6 bases, the J end lost 6 bases, and 11 bases lay between the germline ends. This CDR3 region has 11 residues. The CDR3 loop reads CSARPGAEAFF. The CDR3 nucleotides read TGCAGTGCCCGTCCGGGTGCTGAAGCTTTCTTT.

This chain uses TRBV11-3 with TRBJ2-1; tentative D call: TRBD2 (5 bases). There are 17 residues in the CDR3. V dropped 11 bases and J dropped 2 bases, with 25 bases sitting between them. Germline V gene data show CDR1 as SGHNT and CDR2 as YENEEA. CDR3 in amino acids: CAYPRRGGLNAYNEQFF. In nucleotides, the CDR3 is TGTGCCTACCCGAGGAGAGGCGGGCTGAATGCCTACAATGAGCAGTTCTTC.

This clonotype appeared many times. V and J are TRBV12-3 or TRBV12-4 and TRBJ1-1; possibly TRBD1 for D (5 bases). The CDR3 runs to 15 residues. V lost 5 bases and J 5 bases, leaving 18 bases between the germline ends. In DNA form, the CDR3 reads TGTGCCAGCAGTCAAAACCCGGGACTGGGGACTGAAGCTTTCTTT. It specifies CASSQNPGLGTEAFF.

Many counts were recorded for this clonotype. The V and J genes are TRBV20-1 and TRBJ2-1; TRBD2 aligns across 9 bases. Germline V gene lookup returns CDR1 DFQATT and CDR2 SNEGSKA (reference sequence). The CDR3 runs 19 residues. V lost 0 bases, J lost 4 bases, and 16 bases stayed unmatched. CDR3 sequence: CSARDPGASGIPTYNEQFF. The DNA for the CDR3 is TGCAGTGCTAGAGACCCGGGAGCTAGCGGGATCCCCACATACAATGAGCAGTTCTTC.

This clonotype was observed a few times. The rearrangement joins TRBV12-3 or TRBV12-4 to TRBJ1-3; no definite D call. The CDR3 has 14 residues. Between the trimmed V and J ends, which lost 3 bases and 1 base, there was a span of 7 bases. CDR3 in DNA: TGTGCCAGCAGTTTCTCGGGGTCTGGAAACACCATATATTTT. Translation gives CASSFSGSGNTIYF.

There are many counts of this clonotype. The J gene is TRBJ2-7, the V gene TRBV7-2; D remains ambiguous. V gave up 5 bases and J gave up 6 bases, with 14 bases separating them. Germline-derived CDR1 and CDR2 are SGHTA and FQGNSA. The CDR3 length is 13 residues. In nucleotides, the CDR3 is TGTGCCAGCAGCCCAAGGAGTGCCGCCGAGCAGTACTTC. Translation gives CASSPRSAAEQYF.

This clonotype was recorded at least ten times. V and J are TRBV5-1 and TRBJ2-3; TRBD2 matches 7 bases. V shed 6 bases, J shed 0 bases, and the junction held 7 bases outside the gene matches. The CDR3 consists of 15 residues. Germline loops: CDR1 SGHRS, CDR2 YFSETQ. The CDR3 DNA reads TGCGCCAGCACCCCGGGCGGGAGAAGCACAGATACGCAGTATTTT. Translated, it gives CASTPGGRSTDTQYF. Looking up the rest from reference TRBV5-1 and TRBJ2-3 gives the full variable domain: KAGVTQTPRYLIKTRGQQVTLSCSPISGHRSVSWYQQTPGQGLQFLFEYFSETQRNKGNFPGRFSGRQFSNSRSEMNVSTLELGDSALYLCASTPGGRSTDTQYFGPGTRLTVL.